The 18 T cell receptor beta chains below all came from one sample that was sequenced in a study of T cell responses to AZD1222 COVID-19 vaccine. The repertoire was sequenced with immunoSEQ multiplex PCR; TCRdb's copy has only in-frame clones and lacks some. This sample yields 72,000 or so clones, of which roughly 87% are seen a single time; 24% belongs to the top ten. The sample consisted of peripheral blood, taken on day 0 of AZD1222 vaccination. These receptors originate from an adult in good health.

This clone was found a few times. This chain connects TRBV19 to TRBJ1-4; D might be TRBD1 (5 bases). The CDR3 is 13 residues long. V was pared by 3 bases and J by 6 bases, with 8 bases between. Germline values: CDR1 LNHDA, CDR2 SQIVND (reference sequence). CDR3 nucleotides: TGTGCCAGTAGTATCTTACAGGATGAAAAACTGTTTTTT. Protein: CASSILQDEKLFF.

The CDR3 DNA reads as TGTGCCAGCAGCTATCGGGTCACCGGGGAGCTGTTTTTT. Translation gives CASSYRVTGELFF. The chain combines TRBV7-2 with TRBJ2-2, with D unresolved. Germline loops: CDR1 SGHTA, CDR2 FQGNSA. V gave up 4 bases and J gave up 4 bases, with 7 bases separating them. CDR3 length equals 13 residues. Full variable domain (outside the CDR3, taken from reference TRBV7-2 and TRBJ2-2): GAGVSQSPSNKVTEKGKDVELRCDPISGHTALYWYRQSLGQGLEFLIYFQGNSAPDKSGLPSDRFSAERTGGSVSTLTIQRTQQEDSAVYLCASSYRVTGELFFGEGSRLTVL.

Only a few counts were recorded for this clone. The V call is TRBV25-1, the J call TRBJ2-7, with 11 bases identical to TRBD2. The V and J ends lost 7 bases and 2 bases, in that order; junction bases with no gene match: 4. Germline V gene sequence: CDR1 MGHDK, CDR2 SYGVNS. This CDR3 is built from 14 residues. DNA for the CDR3: TGTGCCAGCACCTTGACTAGCGGGACCTACGAGCAGTACTTC. Translation: CASTLTSGTYEQYF.

The V call is TRBV6-5, the J call TRBJ2-7, with D perhaps matching TRBD1 or TRBD2 (6 bases each). Germline CDR1 reads MNHEY; CDR2 reads SVGAGI. V lost 6 bases to trimming and J lost 3 bases, with 15 bases between them. The CDR3 length is 14 residues. CDR3 sequence reads: CASRGSQGGYEQYF. The CDR3 nucleotides are TGTGCCAGCAGAGGATCACAGGGAGGCTACGAGCAGTACTTC.

The gene calls are TRBV24-1 and TRBJ1-5; D is unresolved. The germline V gene encodes CDR1 KGHDR and CDR2 SFDVKD. The CDR3 totals 12 residues. The ends were cut back, 5 bases at V and 4 bases at J, with 5 bases in the middle. The CDR3 loop is CATSAGNQPQHF. CDR3 sequence (DNA): TGTGCCACCAGTGCGGGGAATCAGCCCCAGCATTTT.

On this clone: This sample includes further DNA sequences coding for the same CDR3. V usage is TRBV5-1 and J usage is TRBJ1-5; D possibly corresponds to TRBD1 (5 bases). V was clipped by 0 bases and J by 4 bases, with 11 bases between them. The CDR3 consists of 15 residues. CDR1 and CDR2 (germline): SGHRS, YFSETQ. This CDR3 is CASSLEGLSNQPQHF. In DNA, the CDR3 is TGCGCCAGCAGCTTGGAGGGGTTGTCAAATCAGCCCCAGCATTTT.

This clone was recorded only once. The chain employs TRBV5-6 and TRBJ1-4, with D tentatively TRBD1 (5 bases). Germline values: CDR1 SGHDT, CDR2 YYEEEE. The CDR3 runs 14 residues. V lost 4 bases and J lost 7, with 14 bases in between. Here the CDR3 reads CASSVWGIGEKLFF. CDR3 in DNA: TGTGCCAGCAGCGTTTGGGGGATCGGTGAAAAACTGTTTTTT.

V and J are TRBV3-1 (or the pseudogene TRBV3-2) and TRBJ2-5; possible D gene TRBD1, 5 bases. V was shortened by 1 base and J by 2 bases, with 14 bases between the two germline ends. The CDR3 is 16 residues long. The germline V gene encodes CDR1 LGHDT and CDR2 YNNKEL (reference sequence). The CDR3 region is CASSQARPGIQETQYF. In DNA form, the CDR3 reads TGTGCCAGCAGCCAAGCCCGACCAGGGATACAAGAGACCCAGTACTTC.

This chain uses TRBV20-1 with TRBJ2-3, with a possible D match to TRBD1 (5 bases). Trimming stripped 1 base from V and 9 bases from J, with 8 bases between. CDR1 is DFQATT, CDR2 SNEGSKA, per germline (reference sequence). This CDR3 contains 11 residues. For the CDR3, the DNA is TGCAGTGCTAGAGGGGGCGCGACGCAGTATTTT. Protein sequence: CSARGGATQYF.

The V call is TRBV27, the J call TRBJ2-1, with 9 bases aligning to TRBD1. The CDR3 sequence is 15 residues long. With V trimmed by 8 bases and J by 3 bases, 8 bases remained unmatched. The germline CDR1 and CDR2 sequences are MNHEY and SMNVEV (reference sequence). CDR3 residues: CASGNAGQGYNEQFF. In DNA form, the CDR3 reads TGTGCCAGCGGGAACGCGGGACAGGGCTACAATGAGCAGTTCTTC.

The V call is TRBV15, the J call TRBJ1-1, with 9 bases aligning to TRBD1. The V and J ends lost 5 bases and 3 bases, in that order; junction bases with no gene match: 10. In germline, CDR1 is LNHNV, CDR2 YYDKDF (reference sequence). The CDR3 consists of 16 residues. The CDR3 nucleotides are TGTGCCACCAGCTTGGACAGGGGACCCCGGTACACTGAAGCTTTCTTT. Translated: CATSLDRGPRYTEAFF.

The gene calls are TRBV6-2 or TRBV6-3 and TRBJ1-2; TRBD1 might be the D (6 bases). The V and J ends lost 0 bases and 3 bases respectively, with 8 bases between them. Germline V lookup: CDR1 MNHEY, CDR2 SVGEGT. The CDR3 has 14 amino acids. CDR3 sequence: CASSYSTGDYGYTF. The CDR3 nucleotides read TGTGCCAGCAGTTACTCGACAGGCGACTATGGCTACACCTTC.

This rearrangement joins TRBV28 to TRBJ1-2; 7 bases map to TRBD1. The V and J ends lost 4 bases and 5 bases, in that order; junction bases with no gene match: 7. The CDR3 is 14 residues long. Germline CDR1 is MDHEN and CDR2 is SYDVKM. The CDR3 region is CASSWGTDLYGYTF. CDR3 coding DNA: TGTGCCAGCAGTTGGGGGACAGACCTATATGGCTACACCTTC.

The chain uses TRBV10-2 and TRBJ2-1; 12 bases agree with TRBD2. Unmatched junction bases numbered 5, after V lost 7 bases and J lost 4 bases. The length of the CDR3 is 15 residues. Germline CDR1 WSHSY, CDR2 SAAADI. The CDR3 coding sequence is TGCGCCAGCACCCCGACTAGCGGGAGATACAATGAGCAGTTCTTC. Translation: CASTPTSGRYNEQFF.

This rearrangement joins TRBV10-3 to TRBJ2-7; the D gene could be TRBD1 or TRBD2 (5 bases each). CDR1 and CDR2 from the germline V gene are ENHRY and SYGVKD. The CDR3 length is 14 residues. The ends were cut back, 4 bases at V and 2 bases at J, with 12 bases in the middle. CDR3 in DNA: TGTGCCATCAGTGGACAGAGCGGCGCCTACGAGCAGTACTTC. This translates into CAISGQSGAYEQYF.

The CDR3 loop reads CASSFHPGNTIYF. The CDR3 DNA sequence: TGTGCCAGCAGTTTCCACCCAGGGAACACCATATATTTT. The chain is built from TRBV12-3 or TRBV12-4 and TRBJ1-3; D perhaps matches TRBD1 (5 bases). The CDR3 has 13 amino acids. Trimming shortened V by 3 bases and J by 7 bases, and 10 bases separated the two germline ends.

Details on this clone: One junction end disagrees with the germline gene, perhaps due to a read error. Other DNA sequences of this sample code for an identical CDR3. V and J are TRBV6-5 and TRBJ2-7, with D perhaps being TRBD1 or TRBD2 (5 bases each). The germline V gene encodes CDR1 MNHEY and CDR2 SVGAGI. The CDR3 runs to 16 residues. CDR3: CASSYLGRQIGVEQYF. The CDR3 nucleotides are TGTGCCAGCAGTTACTTGGGACGTCAGATTGGGGTCGAGCAGTACTTT.

In nucleotides, the CDR3 is TGTGCCAGCAGCTTTCGAGGGGATGGGGCCAAAAACATTCAGTACTTC. Residues: CASSFRGDGAKNIQYF. V gene TRBV7-9 combines with J gene TRBJ2-4; TRBD1 or TRBD2 may be the D gene (5 bases each). The CDR3 runs 16 residues. V was trimmed by 3 bases and J by 1 base, leaving 13 bases between them. Germline-derived CDR1 and CDR2 are SEHNR and FQNEAQ (reference sequence).